This T cell receptor (beta chain) was sequenced for a study of a mutant IDH1 vaccine in newly diagnosed glioma. Across the whole study: Treated patients had a mean age of about 40 years and a roughly 60% male, 37.5% female split. Earlier treatment was radiotherapy, temozolomide, or both, with most getting both.

In germline, CDR1 is MNHEY, CDR2 SVGAGI. The CDR3 spans 15 residues. Germline trimming cut 5 bases from V and 2 bases from J; bases unmatched to any gene: 5. On this clone: Its cognate antigen is unknown.

Time point of the sample: week 47, end of study. Every vaccine dose comprised 300 ug of mutant IDH1 20-mer peptide plus topical imiquimod. Using immunoSEQ multiplex PCR, the repertoire was profiled, and TCRdb retains in-frame clones only, with some absent. Found here are approximately 100,000 clones, approximately 89% of them singletons; the top ten hold 0.77%. The TCR sequence derives from a woman aged 45-65 years with glioma. The rearrangement uses TRBV6-5 and TRBJ2-7, with 11 bases that match TRBD1. The starting material was PBMCs, obtained from a glioma patient whose treatment included an IDH1 peptide vaccine. Here the CDR3 reads CASSPDRGLTYEQYF. The CDR3 bases are TGTGCCAGCAGTCCGGACAGGGGGCTTACCTACGAGCAGTACTTC.